The 21 T cell receptor beta chains given below trace back to one sample, sequenced in a study of T cell repertoires in cytomegalovirus infection (dated by TCRdb to between 2017 and 2020). The sequencing machine was an Illumina HiSeq 1500. The raw public reads went through TCRdb reprocessing: fastp at Q25, MiXCR clone calling, in-frame beta chains kept. Each entry is one CDR3 protein sequence, shown with its most common DNA and genes. Present in this sample are 250,000 or so distinct CDR3 sequences, about 18% of which were seen just once. Approximately 51% of the sample lies in the top ten. The specimen was CD8+ T cells from PBMCs. The receptors come from a human donor in good health (CMV status not recorded). Some clones in this sample may be carry-over from other donors' samples.

At least ten counts were recorded for this clonotype. V and J are TRBV12-3 or TRBV12-4 and TRBJ2-2, with D perhaps given as TRBD1 or TRBD2 (5 bases each). V lost 6 bases, J lost 2 bases, and 16 bases lay in between. This CDR3 has 16 residues. The CDR3 reads CASSPGSGLNTGELFF. CDR3 DNA sequence: TGTGCCAGCAGCCCCGGTTCGGGGCTAAACACCGGGGAGCTGTTTTTT.

The chain recombines TRBV28 with TRBJ2-1; no clear D gene. The CDR3 spans 12 residues. Germline V CDR1 and CDR2: MDHEN, SYDVKM. Trimming took off 6 bases at V and 4 bases at J, with 7 bases between the two ends. CDR3 DNA: TGTGCCAGCAGCCGATATTACAATGAGCAGTTCTTC. Protein: CASSRYYNEQFF.

In this sample, this clonotype turned up many times. The chain combines TRBV28 with TRBJ2-3; 10 bases are a match to TRBD2. CDR1 is MDHEN, CDR2 SYDVKM, per germline. The V gene end was trimmed by 3 bases and the J gene end by 5 bases; junction bases not matched to a gene: 8. The CDR3 has 16 residues. The CDR3 here is CASSFSGGLIGDTQYF. CDR3 DNA: TGTGCCAGCAGTTTTAGCGGGGGGCTCATTGGAGATACGCAGTATTTT.

This clonotype was observed many times. The CDR3 DNA reads TGTGCCAGCAGCTTTTTTGTACAGGGGGCACTTCGTATCTACGAGCAGTACTTC. Amino acid sequence: CASSFFVQGALRIYEQYF. The V and J genes are TRBV7-2 and TRBJ2-7, with 9 bases that match TRBD1. The junction had 15 bases not matched to a gene; V was cut back by 3 bases and J by 3 bases. The CDR3 contains 18 residues. Germline CDR1 is SGHTA and CDR2 is FQGNSA.

This clonotype was detected many times. The chain combines TRBV7-9 with TRBJ1-5, with D maybe TRBD1 (5 bases). Trimming took 5 bases from V and 4 from J, leaving 12 bases between them. This CDR3 spans 14 amino acids. Germline assignment: CDR1 SEHNR and CDR2 FQNEAQ (reference sequence). CDR3 nucleotides: TGTGCCAGCAGCAAAGGGGAAGTTAATCAGCCCCAGCATTTT. Protein sequence: CASSKGEVNQPQHF.

The chain is built from TRBV12-3 or TRBV12-4 and TRBJ2-5; 11 bases agree with TRBD2. The CDR3 consists of 15 residues. V lost 5 bases to trimming and J lost 1 base; unmatched junction nucleotides: 3. The CDR3 protein is CASSVLAGGQETQYF. For the CDR3, the DNA is TGTGCCAGCAGTGTCCTAGCGGGGGGCCAAGAGACCCAGTACTTC.

This clonotype was seen many times. The chain joins TRBV7-8 to TRBJ2-7; TRBD1 aligns across 10 bases. The CDR3 length is 17 residues. Germline CDR1 SGHVS, CDR2 FQNEAQ. The trim removed 0 bases at V and 0 bases at J, leaving 5 bases unmatched. CDR3 region: CASSLAKWDRGSYEQYF. The CDR3 DNA follows: TGTGCCAGCAGCTTAGCGAAATGGGACAGGGGCTCCTACGAGCAGTACTTC.

The chain uses TRBV6-1 and TRBJ2-7; 7 bases match TRBD1. Germline values: CDR1 MNHNS, CDR2 SASEGT. The CDR3 is 19 residues long. With 1 base clipped from V and 2 bases from J, the junction kept 17 bases outside the gene matches. The DNA of the CDR3 is TGTGCCAGCAGTGAAGTTAGCATCCAAATTGGGACAGCGACCTACGAGCAGTACTTC. Amino acids: CASSEVSIQIGTATYEQYF.

This clonotype was seen ten or more times. The V and J genes are TRBV6-1 and TRBJ2-7; perhaps TRBD1 as D (6 bases). CDR3 length: 17 amino acids. V lost 5 bases and J 3 bases, leaving 23 bases between the germline ends. Germline V gene lookup returns CDR1 MNHNS and CDR2 SASEGT. The CDR3 region has the DNA TGTGCCAGCAGTTACCTGTCACAGGGTCGGAAAGACTACGAGCAGTACTTC. Protein product: CASSYLSQGRKDYEQYF.

This sequence joins TRBV5-6 and TRBJ2-3, with D tentatively TRBD1 or TRBD2 (5 bases each). The CDR3 loop spans 14 amino acids. Germline V gene data show CDR1 as SGHDT and CDR2 as YYEEEE. Deletions cut 0 bases from V and 13 bases from J, with 18 bases between. The CDR3, as DNA: TGTGCCAGCAGCTTGGTATGGGACCTCCAAAGGGAGTATTTT. It yields the protein CASSLVWDLQREYF.

This clonotype was found a few times. This sequence joins TRBV7-6 and TRBJ1-1, with D possibly being TRBD1 (6 bases). Between the trimmed V and J ends, which lost 1 base and 10 bases, there was a span of 13 bases. Germline V gene lookup returns CDR1 SGHVS and CDR2 FNYEAQ. This CDR3 contains 13 residues. The CDR3 sequence is CASSLEGGSGAFF. In DNA form, the CDR3 reads TGTGCCAGCAGCTTAGAGGGGGGGTCGGGAGCTTTCTTT.

This clonotype appeared many times. The J gene is TRBJ2-6, the V gene TRBV28; D gene ambiguous. Per the germline V gene, CDR1 is MDHEN and CDR2 is SYDVKM. This CDR3 spans 14 amino acids. V was cut by 3 bases and J by 4 bases, with 7 bases left in between. The CDR3 coding sequence is TGTGCCAGCAGTTTCCGTTCCGGGGCCAACGTCCTGACTTTC. This gives the protein CASSFRSGANVLTF.

The genes are TRBV29-1 and TRBJ2-3, with TRBD2 identical over 9 bases. This CDR3 has 15 residues. Trimming removed 6 bases from V and 2 bases from J; junction bases left unmatched: 9. Germline-derived CDR1 and CDR2 are SQVTM and ANQGSEA. This chain's CDR3 is CSVEQRGDTTDTQYF. DNA for the CDR3: TGCAGCGTAGAACAGCGGGGGGATACCACAGATACGCAGTATTTT.

The chain couples TRBV5-1 to TRBJ2-2; tentative D call: TRBD1 (5 bases). This CDR3 has 15 amino acids. In germline, CDR1 is SGHRS, CDR2 YFSETQ. The germline V and J ends were trimmed by 0 bases and 4 bases, with 10 bases remaining between them. CDR3 region: CASSLEQAGTGELFF. The CDR3 DNA is TGCGCCAGCAGCTTGGAACAGGCAGGCACCGGGGAGCTGTTTTTT.

The table lists this clonotype with a few counts. The chain carries TRBV20-1 and TRBJ2-2; TRBD1 matches 7 bases. Unmatched junction bases numbered 11, after V lost 2 bases and J lost 5 bases. CDR1 and CDR2 from the germline V gene are DFQATT and SNEGSKA (reference sequence). The CDR3 length is 16 residues. CDR3 loop: CSARSGTAVRTGELFF. The CDR3 DNA reads as TGCAGTGCTAGATCCGGGACAGCCGTCCGGACCGGGGAGCTGTTTTTT.

This clonotype showed up many times. This chain links TRBV28 with TRBJ2-7; no definite D call. The germline CDR1 and CDR2 sequences are MDHEN and SYDVKM. Trimming left V 6 bases short and J 2 bases short, with 17 bases between. The length of the CDR3 is 15 residues. CDR3 sequence reads: CASRMNTNTAYEQYF. DNA of the CDR3: TGTGCCAGCAGAATGAACACCAACACAGCCTACGAGCAGTACTTC.

This clonotype has ten or more counts. This chain connects TRBV12-3 or TRBV12-4 to TRBJ2-3; a possible D gene is TRBD2 (5 bases). The germline V and J ends were trimmed by 3 bases and 0 bases, with 7 bases remaining between them. This CDR3 region has 14 residues. The CDR3: CASSFRGSTDTQYF. CDR3 coding DNA: TGTGCCAGCAGTTTCAGAGGGAGCACAGATACGCAGTATTTT.

The sample holds many counts of this clonotype. The rearrangement joins TRBV12-3 or TRBV12-4 to TRBJ1-1; 7 bases map to TRBD1. Germline trimming cut 6 bases from V and 4 bases from J; bases unmatched to any gene: 5. CDR3 length equals 13 residues. CDR3 sequence reads: CASSPGGVTEAFF. CDR3 DNA: TGTGCCAGCAGCCCAGGGGGAGTCACTGAAGCTTTCTTT.

V is TRBV2 and J is TRBJ2-7, with a possible D match to TRBD1 (5 bases). The CDR3 covers 14 residues. V was trimmed by 5 bases and J by 3 bases, leaving 14 bases between them. CDR1 is SNHLY and CDR2 is FYNNEI in the germline V gene. The CDR3 sequence: CASSYWTSDYEQYF. CDR3 DNA sequence: TGTGCCAGCAGTTACTGGACATCCGACTACGAGCAGTACTTC.

This chain uses TRBV13 with TRBJ1-6; tentative D call: TRBD1 (5 bases). V was trimmed by 3 bases and J by 9 bases, leaving 12 bases between them. The germline V gene encodes CDR1 PRHDT and CDR2 FYEKMQ (reference sequence). The CDR3 sequence is 14 residues long. This CDR3 is CASSLSGGSSPLHF. For the CDR3, the DNA is TGTGCCAGCAGCTTGAGTGGGGGGAGTTCACCCCTCCACTTT.

Details on this clonotype: The junction differs from germline at one of its ends, possibly a read error. V gene TRBV29-1 combines with J gene TRBJ2-1; tentatively, D is TRBD2 (5 bases). This CDR3 is 17 amino acids long. Germline V gives CDR1 SQVTM, CDR2 ANQGSEA. The CDR3 reads CSVEGGHSYPVNNEQFF. CDR3 DNA sequence: TGCAGCGTCGAAGGCGGGCACAGTTACCCCGTTAACAATGAGCAGTTCTTC.